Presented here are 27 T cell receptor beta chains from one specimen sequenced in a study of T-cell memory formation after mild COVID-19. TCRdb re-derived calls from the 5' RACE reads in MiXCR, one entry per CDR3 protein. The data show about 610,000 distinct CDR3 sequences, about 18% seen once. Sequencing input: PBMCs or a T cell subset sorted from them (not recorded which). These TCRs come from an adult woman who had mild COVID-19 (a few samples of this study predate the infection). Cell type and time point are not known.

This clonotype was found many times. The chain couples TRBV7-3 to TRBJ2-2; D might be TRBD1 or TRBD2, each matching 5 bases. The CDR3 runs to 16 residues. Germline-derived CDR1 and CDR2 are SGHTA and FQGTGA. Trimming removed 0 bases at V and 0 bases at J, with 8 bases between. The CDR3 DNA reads TGTGCCAGCAGCTTAACGGGACGGTCGAACACCGGGGAGCTGTTTTTT. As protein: CASSLTGRSNTGELFF. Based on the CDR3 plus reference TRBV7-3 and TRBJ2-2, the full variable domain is GAGVSQTPSNKVTEKGKYVELRCDPISGHTALYWYRQSLGQGPEFLIYFQGTGAADDSGLPNDRFFAVRPEGSVSTLKIQRTERGDSAVYLCASSLTGRSNTGELFFGEGSRLTVL.

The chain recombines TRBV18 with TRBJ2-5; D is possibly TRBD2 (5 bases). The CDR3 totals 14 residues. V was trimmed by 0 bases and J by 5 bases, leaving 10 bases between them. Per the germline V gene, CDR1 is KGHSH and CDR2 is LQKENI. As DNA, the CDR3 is TGTGCCAGCTCACCACCGGGAGCAGACGAGACCCAGTACTTC. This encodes CASSPPGADETQYF.

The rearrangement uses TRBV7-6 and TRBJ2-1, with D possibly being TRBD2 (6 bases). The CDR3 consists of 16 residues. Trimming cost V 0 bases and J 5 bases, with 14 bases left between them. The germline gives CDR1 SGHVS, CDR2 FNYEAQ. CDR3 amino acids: CASSLATRDVHNEQFF. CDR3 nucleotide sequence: TGTGCCAGCAGCTTAGCGACGCGGGATGTTCACAATGAGCAGTTCTTC.

CDR3 amino acids: CASSGDLAGGTDEQFF. In nucleotides, the CDR3 is TGTGCCAGCAGTGGCGATCTAGCGGGGGGGACGGATGAGCAGTTCTTC. The chain is built from TRBV6-5 and TRBJ2-1; 12 bases line up with TRBD2. There are 16 residues in the CDR3. Losses at the gene ends were 5 bases for V and 8 bases for J; bases not matched to a gene: 10. Germline CDR1 MNHEY, CDR2 SVGAGI.

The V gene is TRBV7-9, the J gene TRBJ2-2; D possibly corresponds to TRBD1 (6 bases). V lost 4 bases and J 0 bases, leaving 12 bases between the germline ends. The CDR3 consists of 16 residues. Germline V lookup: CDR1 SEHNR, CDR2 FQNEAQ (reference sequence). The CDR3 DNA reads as TGTGCCAGCAGCTCCGGGACATTTGCGAACACCGGGGAGCTGTTTTTT. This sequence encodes CASSSGTFANTGELFF. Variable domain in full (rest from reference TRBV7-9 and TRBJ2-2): DTGVSQNPRHKITKRGQNVTFRCDPISEHNRLYWYRQTLGQGPEFLTYFQNEAQLEKSRLLSDRFSAERPKGSFSTLEIQRTEQGDSAMYLCASSSGTFANTGELFFGEGSRLTVL.

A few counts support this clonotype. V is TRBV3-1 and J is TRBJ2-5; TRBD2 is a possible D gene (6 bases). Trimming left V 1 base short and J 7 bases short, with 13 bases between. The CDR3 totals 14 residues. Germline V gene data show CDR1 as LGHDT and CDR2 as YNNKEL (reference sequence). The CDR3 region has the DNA TGTGCCAGCAGCCAAGTGGAGGGGCTCGGGACCCAGTACTTC. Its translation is CASSQVEGLGTQYF.

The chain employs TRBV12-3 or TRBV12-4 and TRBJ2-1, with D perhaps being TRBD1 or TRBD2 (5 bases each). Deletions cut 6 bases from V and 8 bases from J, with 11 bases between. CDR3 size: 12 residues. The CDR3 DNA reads TGTGCCAGCAGAGAACTAGGGGATGAGCAGTTCTTC. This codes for CASRELGDEQFF.

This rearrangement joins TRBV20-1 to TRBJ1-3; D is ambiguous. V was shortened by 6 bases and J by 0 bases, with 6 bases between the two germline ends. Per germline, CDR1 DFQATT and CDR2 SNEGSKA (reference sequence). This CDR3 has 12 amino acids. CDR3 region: CSARFSGNTIYF. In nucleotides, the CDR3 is TGCAGTGCCCGCTTCTCTGGAAACACCATATATTTT.

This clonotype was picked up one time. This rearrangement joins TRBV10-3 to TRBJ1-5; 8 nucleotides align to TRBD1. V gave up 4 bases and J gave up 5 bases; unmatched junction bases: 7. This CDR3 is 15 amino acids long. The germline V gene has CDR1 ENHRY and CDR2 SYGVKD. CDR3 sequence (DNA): TGTGCCATCAGTGCTAGGGGACAGGCGGATCAGCCCCAGCATTTT. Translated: CAISARGQADQPQHF.

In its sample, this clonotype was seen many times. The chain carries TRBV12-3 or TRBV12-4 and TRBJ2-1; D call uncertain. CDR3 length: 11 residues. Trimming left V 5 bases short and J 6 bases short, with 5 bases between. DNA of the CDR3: TGTGCCAGCAGTCCCCGCAATGAGCAGTTCTTC. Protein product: CASSPRNEQFF.

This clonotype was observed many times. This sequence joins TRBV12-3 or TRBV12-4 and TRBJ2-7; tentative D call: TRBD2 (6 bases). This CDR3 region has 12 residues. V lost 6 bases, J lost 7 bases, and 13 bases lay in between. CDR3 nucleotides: TGTGCCAGCAGCCGCGGACTATATGAGCAGTACTTC. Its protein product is CASSRGLYEQYF.

The CDR3 region is CASSLQREAGEQFF. The CDR3 DNA follows: TGTGCCAGCAGTTTACAGCGGGAGGCTGGTGAGCAGTTCTTC. The chain has TRBV27 and TRBJ2-1; 9 nucleotides line up with TRBD2. CDR3 length equals 14 residues. J gave up 9 bases and V 2 bases, and 5 bases lay outside the gene matches. Germline CDR1 MNHEY, CDR2 SMNVEV (reference sequence).

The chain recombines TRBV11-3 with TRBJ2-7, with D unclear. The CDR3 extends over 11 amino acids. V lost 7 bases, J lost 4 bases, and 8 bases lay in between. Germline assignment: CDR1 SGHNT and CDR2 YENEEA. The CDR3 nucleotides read TGTGCCAGCATCTACACATACGAGCAGTACTTC. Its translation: CASIYTYEQYF.

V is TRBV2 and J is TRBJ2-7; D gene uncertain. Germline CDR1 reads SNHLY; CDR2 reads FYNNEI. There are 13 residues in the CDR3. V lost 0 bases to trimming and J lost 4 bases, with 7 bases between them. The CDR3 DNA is TGTGCCAGCAGTGAAGCGCTACGGTACGAGCAGTACTTC. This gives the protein CASSEALRYEQYF.

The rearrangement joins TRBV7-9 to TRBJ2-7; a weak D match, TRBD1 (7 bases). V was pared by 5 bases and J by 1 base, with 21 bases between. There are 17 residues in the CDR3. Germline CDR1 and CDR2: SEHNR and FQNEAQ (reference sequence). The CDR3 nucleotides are TGTGCCAGCAGCATGGAATCGTGGAGGGGGCTATCCTACGAGCAGTACTTC. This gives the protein CASSMESWRGLSYEQYF.

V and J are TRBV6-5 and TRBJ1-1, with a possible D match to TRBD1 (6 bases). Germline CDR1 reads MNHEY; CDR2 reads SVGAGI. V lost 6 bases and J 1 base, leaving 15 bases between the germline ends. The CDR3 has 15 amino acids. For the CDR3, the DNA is TGTGCCAGCAGCACGGCAGGGGAGGAGAACACTGAAGCTTTCTTT. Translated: CASSTAGEENTEAFF.

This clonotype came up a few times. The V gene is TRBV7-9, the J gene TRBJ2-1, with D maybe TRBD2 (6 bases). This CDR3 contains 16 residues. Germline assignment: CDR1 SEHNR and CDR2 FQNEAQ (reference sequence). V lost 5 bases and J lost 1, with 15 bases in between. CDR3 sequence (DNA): TGTGCCAGCAGCGTGGCGGAGGGGCTATCCTACAATGAGCAGTTCTTC. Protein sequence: CASSVAEGLSYNEQFF.

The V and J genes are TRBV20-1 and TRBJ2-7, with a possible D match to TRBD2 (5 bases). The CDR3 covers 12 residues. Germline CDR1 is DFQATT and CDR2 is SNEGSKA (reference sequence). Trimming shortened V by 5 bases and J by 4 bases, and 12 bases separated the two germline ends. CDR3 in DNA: TGCAGTGCTCATCGGGGATCGTACGAGCAGTACTTC. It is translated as CSAHRGSYEQYF.

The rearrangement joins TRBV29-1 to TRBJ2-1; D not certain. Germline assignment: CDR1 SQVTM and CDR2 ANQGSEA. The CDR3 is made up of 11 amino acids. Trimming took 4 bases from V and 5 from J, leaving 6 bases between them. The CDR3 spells CSVVANNEQFF. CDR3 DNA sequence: TGCAGCGTTGTAGCAAACAATGAGCAGTTCTTC.

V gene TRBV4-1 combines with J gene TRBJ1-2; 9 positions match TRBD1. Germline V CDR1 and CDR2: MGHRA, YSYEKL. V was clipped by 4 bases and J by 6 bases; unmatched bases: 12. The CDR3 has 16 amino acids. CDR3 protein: CASSPLRTGGVDGYTF. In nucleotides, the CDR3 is TGCGCCAGCAGCCCCCTAAGAACAGGGGGCGTTGATGGCTACACCTTC.

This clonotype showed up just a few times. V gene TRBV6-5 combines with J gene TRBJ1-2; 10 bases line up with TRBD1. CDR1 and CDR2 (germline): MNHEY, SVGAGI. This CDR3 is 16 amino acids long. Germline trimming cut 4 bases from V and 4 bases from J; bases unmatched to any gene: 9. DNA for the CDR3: TGTGCCAGCAGTTTGTCCCGTGGGACAGGGGTCTATGGCTACACCTTC. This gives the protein CASSLSRGTGVYGYTF.

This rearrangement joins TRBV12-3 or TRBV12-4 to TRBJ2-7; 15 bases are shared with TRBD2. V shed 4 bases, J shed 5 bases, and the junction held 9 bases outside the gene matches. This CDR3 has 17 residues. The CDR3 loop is CASSWGLAGGSLDEQYF. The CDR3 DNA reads TGTGCCAGCAGTTGGGGACTAGCGGGAGGTAGTTTGGACGAGCAGTACTTC.

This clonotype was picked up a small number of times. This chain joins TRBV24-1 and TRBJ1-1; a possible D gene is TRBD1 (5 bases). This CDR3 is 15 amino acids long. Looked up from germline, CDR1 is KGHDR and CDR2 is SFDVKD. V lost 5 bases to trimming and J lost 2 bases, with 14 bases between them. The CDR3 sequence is CATSGPGGDNTEAFF. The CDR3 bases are TGTGCCACCAGTGGGCCCGGGGGAGATAACACTGAAGCTTTCTTT.

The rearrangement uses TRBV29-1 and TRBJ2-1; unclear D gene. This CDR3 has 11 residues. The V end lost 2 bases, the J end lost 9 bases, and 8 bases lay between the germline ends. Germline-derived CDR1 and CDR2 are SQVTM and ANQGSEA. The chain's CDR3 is CSVELVGEQFF. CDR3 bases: TGCAGCGTTGAACTAGTAGGTGAGCAGTTCTTC.

Here the CDR3 reads CASSLVAGDQNIQYF. The CDR3 DNA reads as TGTGCCAGCAGCTTAGTTGCGGGGGACCAAAACATTCAGTACTTC. The chain is built from TRBV7-2 and TRBJ2-4; 7 bases align to TRBD2. With V trimmed by 1 base and J by 5 bases, 5 bases remained unmatched. The CDR3 is made up of 15 amino acids. CDR1 is SGHTA, CDR2 FQGNSA, per germline.

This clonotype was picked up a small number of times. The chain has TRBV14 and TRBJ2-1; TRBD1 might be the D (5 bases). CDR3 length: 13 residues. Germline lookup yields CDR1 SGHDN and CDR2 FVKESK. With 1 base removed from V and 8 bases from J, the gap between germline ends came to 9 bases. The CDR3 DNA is TGTGCCAGCAGCCAAGCAGGGATCGATGAGCAGTTCTTC. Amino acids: CASSQAGIDEQFF.

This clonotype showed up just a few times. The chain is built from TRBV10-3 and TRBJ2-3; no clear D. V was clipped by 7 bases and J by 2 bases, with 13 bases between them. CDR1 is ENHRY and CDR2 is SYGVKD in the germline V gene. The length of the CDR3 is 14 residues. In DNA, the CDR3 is TGTGCCATCAAAGGCAACCTTTCCACAGATACGCAGTATTTT. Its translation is CAIKGNLSTDTQYF.